The present T cell receptor beta chain was sequenced within a study of cytomegalovirus exposure and HLA in healthy donors. Measured with immunoSEQ multiplex PCR; TCRdb has only the in-frame clones, and not every one. Of some 120,000 clones in the sample, about 91% were seen once. The CDR3 is 14 residues long. Germline assignment: CDR1 MNHEY and CDR2 SMNVEV (reference sequence). Trimming removed 2 bases from V and 9 bases from J; junction bases left unmatched: 7. The gene calls are TRBV27 and TRBJ2-1; TRBD2 matches at 7 bases. This receptor was obtained from a woman aged 18-30 years in good health and CMV-seronegative. Sequencing was performed on PBMCs. The CDR3 DNA reads as TGTGCCAGCAGTTTAGTAGGCCCGGGAGGTGAGCAGTTCTTC. Encoded protein: CASSLVGPGGEQFF.